The subject of this entry is one T cell receptor beta chain. What it binds is not known. CDR1 and CDR2 from the germline V gene are DFQATT and SNEGSKA (reference sequence). Trimming removed 0 bases at V and 14 bases at J, with 11 bases between. The CDR3 has 11 amino acids. This record comes from a study of shared clonotypes between healthy human individuals. Broader study findings: Naive subsets generally had larger estimated richness than memory subsets.

Sorted subsets were amplified in replicate PCRs using about 200 ng DNA, about 30,000 T cell genomes. In the study's own analysis: Filtering differed since immunoSEQ provided only junctions, with no quality scores. TCRdb keeps only in-frame clones here, not all; method: immunoSEQ multiplex PCR. V, J and clone size are taken as reported in that table, and D and trimming were inferred from the DNA itself. This table holds a few million clones, about 92% found once. This TCR was recovered from a man between 18 and 35 years old in good health. Some clones in this sample may be carry-over from other donors' samples. The sequenced sample consisted of naive CD4+ T cells from PBMCs. Subset reported: CD45RA+ positively selected. V gene TRBV20-1 combines with J gene TRBJ2-1, with unresolved D. CDR3 nucleotides: TGCAGTGCTAGAGATCAAGGATTGGAGTTCTTC. It codes for CSARDQGLEFF.